This T cell receptor beta chain was sequenced for a study of blood T cell repertoires in COVID-19 (dated by TCRdb to about 2020). Looking at the study overall: Collaborator samples came from the United States, Italy and Spain and covered acute and convalescent phases of COVID-19. The prospective study material was composed of cDNA or gDNA derived from T cells, B-cell-depleted T cells, or PBMCs. The dataset comprised deeply sampled blood TCRbeta repertoires from subjects exposed to, actively infected with, or recovered from COVID-19. The repertoires were released in a freely available public database intended as a resource for research on the immune response to SARS-CoV-2. Samples came from the ongoing ImmuneRACE study (first 160 participants) plus 1,254 subjects from 6 global collaborators. Nearly every sample came with metadata listing a de-identified subject ID, COVID-19 status, age in years and sex. HLA class I and class II types, where available, came from metadata supplied by the sample provider rather than from assay-based typing. Points the paper makes about the study in general: Clinical and demographic metadata were provided uncurated, with the amount varying by source and participant.

TCRbeta CDR3 regions were amplified from genomic DNA using the immunoSEQ Assay, a bias-controlled multiplex PCR. For the original study's pipeline: Within the assay, amplification of reference gene primers was used to estimate how many nucleated cells each sample contained. To quantify the absolute abundance of each unique TCRbeta CDR3 rearrangement, sequence reads were collapsed and filtered. For each sample, productive Simpson clonality was calculated by taking the square root of Simpson's diversity index across productive rearrangements. TCRdb took this table from immuneACCESS and kept in-frame rearrangements with V and J called. Such tables lack part of the clones; where checked against another copy, unresolved V genes explain under half of the gap, and the rest is unexplained. V, J and clone size are taken as reported in that table, and D and trimming were inferred from the DNA itself. The sample table lists roughly 150,000 clones, around 81% of them with a count of one. Together, the top ten hold about 5% of the sample.

From cysteine to phenylalanine, the CDR3 is 15 amino acids long. Only the CDR3 portion is preserved as DNA: 45 bases, with reading frame beginning at the first base. The germline V gene gives CDR1 as SGHVS and CDR2 as FNYEAQ. Unmatched junction bases come to 9, with V trimmed by 6 bases and J by 7 bases. Each collaborating institution followed its own protocols to collect whole blood in K2EDTA tubes. Collaborator samples were shipped for TCRbeta analysis as frozen whole blood, isolated PBMCs, or DNA extracted from either sample type. Points on this clone: There is no known antigen for this receptor. Base qualities are missing; no much larger clone stands one base away.

This chain joins TRBV7-6 to TRBJ1-6, with TRBD1 identical over 7 junction bases. Sequenced: peripheral blood. This clonotype was sampled from a woman aged 50 to 60 with acute or convalescent COVID-19. The base sequence is TGTGCCAGCAGAGCAAACGCAGGGGGGAATTCACCCCTCCACTTT. It translates to CASRANAGGNSPLHF.